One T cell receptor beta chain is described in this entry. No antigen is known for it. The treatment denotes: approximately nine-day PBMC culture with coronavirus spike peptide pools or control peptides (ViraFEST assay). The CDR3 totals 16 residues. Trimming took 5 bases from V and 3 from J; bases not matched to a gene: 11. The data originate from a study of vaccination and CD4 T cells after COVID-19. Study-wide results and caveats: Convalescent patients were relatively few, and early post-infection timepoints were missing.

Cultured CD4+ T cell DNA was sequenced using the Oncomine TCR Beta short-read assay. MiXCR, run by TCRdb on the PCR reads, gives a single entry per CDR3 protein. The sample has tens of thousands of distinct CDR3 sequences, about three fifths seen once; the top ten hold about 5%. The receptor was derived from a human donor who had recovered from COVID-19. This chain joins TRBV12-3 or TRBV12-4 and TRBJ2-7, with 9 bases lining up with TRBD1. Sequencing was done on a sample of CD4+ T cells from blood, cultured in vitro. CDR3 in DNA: TGTGCCAGCAGTGTGGCAAGGACAGGGGAGGGCTACGAGCAGTACTTC. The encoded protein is CASSVARTGEGYEQYF.